This is a list of T cell receptor beta chains from one sample in a study of cytomegalovirus exposure and HLA in healthy donors. Profiled with immunoSEQ multiplex PCR; TCRdb holds only in-frame clones, not every one. This sample has some 94,000 clones, with 55% to 75% found just once. The material sequenced was PBMCs. Source of these receptors: a man in his fifties in good health and CMV-seronegative. CDR3s include the opening cysteine and the closing phenylalanine or tryptophan. The D gene is left open where the match is weak. Clone size is stated in some rows and not others, as once, few, many or a class when expanded.

-	-	TRBJ1-1	TRBV11-3	CASSHYPTVWAFF	TGTGCCAGCAGCCATTACCCTACAGTGTGGGCTTTCTTT
-	-	TRBJ1-2	TRBV5-1	CASSLLASDGYTF	TGCGCCAGCAGCTTGTTAGCCTCCGATGGCTACACCTTC
-	-	TRBJ2-7	TRBV7-2	CASSPPGVYEQYF	TGTGCCAGCAGCCCACCGGGAGTCTACGAGCAGTACTTC
-	-	TRBJ2-3	TRBV5-1	CASSLSGATGTQYF	TGCGCCAGCAGCTTGAGTGGGGCGACTGGTACGCAGTATTTT
TRBD1	once	TRBJ1-4	TRBV10-3	CAISEAPTGGVREKLFF	TGTGCCATCAGTGAGGCACCTACAGGGGGCGTGAGAGAAAAACTGTTTTTT
TRBD1	-	TRBJ1-1	TRBV6-5	CASSTTGSNTEAFF	TGTGCCAGCAGTACGACAGGGTCGAACACTGAAGCTTTCTTT
-	-	TRBJ2-1	TRBV28	CASSPLLAYNEQFF	TGTGCCAGCAGCCCTCTCCTTGCCTACAATGAGCAGTTCTTC
TRBD1	-	TRBJ1-4	TRBV7-2	CASSRGQAGVLNEKLFF	TGTGCCAGCAGTAGAGGACAGGCTGGGGTCCTTAATGAAAAACTGTTTTTT
-	-	TRBJ1-1	TRBV18	CASRTANTEAFF	TGTGCCAGCCGAACAGCGAACACTGAAGCTTTCTTT
TRBD1	-	TRBJ2-2	TRBV7-2	CASSRLFGTENTGELFF	TGTGCCAGCAGCCGGTTATTCGGGACAGAGAACACCGGGGAGCTGTTTTTT